This T cell receptor (beta chain) was recorded in a study of tumor and adjacent non-tumor tissue in lung cancer. The template was RNA from unsorted bulk tissue. The CDR3 totals 17 residues. CDR1 is DFQATT, CDR2 SNEGSKA, per germline (reference sequence). Details on this clonotype: At one end, the junction sequence differs from germline, possibly due to a read error.

The library came from three nested PCR rounds adapted from ARM-PCR protocols. MiXCR was run by TCRdb on the multiplex PCR reads, yielding one entry per CDR3 protein. The repertoire holds about 110,000 distinct CDR3 sequences, with around 80% as singletons. The chain carries TRBV20-1 and TRBJ1-6; 11 bases align to TRBD1. Sequenced input: lung tumor tissue. This TCR derives from a woman in her fifties or sixties with non-small cell lung cancer. As DNA, the CDR3 is TGCAGTGCCTCCGGGACAGGGGGAAGTACCTATAATTCACACCTCCACTTT. It translates to CSASGTGGSTYNSHLHF.